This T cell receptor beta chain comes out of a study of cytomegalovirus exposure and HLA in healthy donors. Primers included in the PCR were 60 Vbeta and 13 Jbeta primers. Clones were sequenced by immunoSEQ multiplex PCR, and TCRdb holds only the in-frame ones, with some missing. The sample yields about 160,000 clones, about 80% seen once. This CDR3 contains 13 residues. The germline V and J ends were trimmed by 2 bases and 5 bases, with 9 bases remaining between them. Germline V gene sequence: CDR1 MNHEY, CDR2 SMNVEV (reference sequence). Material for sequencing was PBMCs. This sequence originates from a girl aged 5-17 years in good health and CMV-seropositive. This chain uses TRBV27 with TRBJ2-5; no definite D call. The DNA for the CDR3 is TGTGCCAGCAGTTTAGGTCTATGGGAGACCCAGTACTTC. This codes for CASSLGLWETQYF.